These T cell receptor beta chains were read from a single sample in a study of T cells after yellow fever vaccination. Each CDR3 protein gets one entry after TCRdb re-called the 5' RACE reads with MiXCR. The sample includes a few hundred thousand distinct CDR3 sequences, about 12% of them seen just once. This sample comprised CD4+ T cells sorted from PBMCs, obtained 15 days after the yellow fever booster vaccination. These TCRs come from a man between 18 and 29 years old who received the YFV17D yellow fever vaccine. Each CDR3 is given without its conserved first and last residue.

>TRBV7-2|TRBJ1-1
ASSLPGTAEAF
>TRBV19|TRBJ2-3
ASSIRRGVSTDTQY
>TRBV6-2/TRBV6-3|TRBJ2-3
ASSYPAGGTDTQY
>TRBV5-1|TRBJ2-3
ASSFLLDTQY
>TRBV7-7|TRBJ2-1
ASSGTSGGVNEQF
>TRBV30|TRBJ2-7
AWSIGVHPYEQY
>TRBV6-1|TRBJ2-3
ASSARGPSGTTDTQY
>TRBV7-2|TRBJ2-5
ASSPGVAGGETQY
>TRBV2|TRBJ1-1
ASREAVRGNTEAF
>TRBV11-2|TRBJ1-4
ATSAGAGKLF
>TRBV5-1|TRBJ2-3
ASSGTGFTDTQY
>TRBV3-1|TRBJ1-2
ASSQDPTGGFNGYT
>TRBV5-1|TRBJ2-5
ATRIGLAMETQY
>TRBV20-1|TRBJ2-2
SVKAGGGGELF
>TRBV5-6|TRBJ2-7
ASSLVGQNYEQY
>TRBV30|TRBJ1-2
AWSVQSYGYT
>TRBV7-9|TRBJ1-1
ASSPLIFGRNTEAF
>TRBV7-2|TRBJ2-4
ASSSHGLAGAKNIQY
>TRBV2|TRBJ2-1
ASSPGVGSEQF
>TRBV5-4|TRBJ2-3
ASSLNRVDTQY
>TRBV5-1|TRBJ2-5
ASSLYYSGSGGQETQY
>TRBV4-3|TRBJ1-6
ASSYRTNSPLH
>TRBV30|TRBJ2-6
AWSVVSPGANVLT
>TRBV20-1|TRBJ1-1
SARRLDRGHAF
>TRBV27|TRBJ2-3
ASSFLAVYTDTQY
>TRBV4-2|TRBJ1-1
ASSDQTGNTEAF
>TRBV28|TRBJ1-1
ASSLFQGAGAEAF
>TRBV12-3/TRBV12-4|TRBJ2-4
ASSLLLGLAKNIQY
>TRBV7-9|TRBJ2-3
ASSPRTSGGATDTQY
>TRBV20-1|TRBJ1-5
SAREGSSNQPQH
>TRBV27|TRBJ1-1
ASSLPGQGVPEAF
>TRBV6-2/TRBV6-3|TRBJ2-1
ASSFTASSYNEQF
>TRBV5-1|TRBJ1-6
ATAEGSGSPVH
>TRBV18|TRBJ2-5
ASSPRTGQGETQY
>TRBV6-1|TRBJ1-2
ASSERGGGRGYGYT
>TRBV5-1|TRBJ2-5
ASSSRGQFQETQY
>TRBV20-1|TRBJ2-4
SARETRANIQY
>TRBV7-9|TRBJ2-3
ASSWRGGTDTQY
>TRBV5-1|TRBJ2-3
ASAGTSGSDTQY
>TRBV4-3|TRBJ2-2
ASSRWQGNTGELF
>TRBV7-9|TRBJ1-2
ASNLDRLDGYT
>TRBV23-1|TRBJ1-3
ASPGPTSSGNTIY
>TRBV9|TRBJ2-1
ASSVVGGPIYNEQF
>TRBV4-3|TRBJ1-2
ASSQSRQESYGYT
>TRBV7-9|TRBJ1-1
ASSMRGYTEAF
>TRBV28|TRBJ1-5
ASSQYRTGEQPQH
>TRBV7-2|TRBJ1-3
ASSPQGPDSGNTIY
>TRBV12-3/TRBV12-4|TRBJ2-5
ASSLGSLEETQY
>TRBV16|TRBJ1-6
ASSPPWQGDSPLH
>TRBV5-1|TRBJ2-3
ASRPTPSRADTQY
>TRBV19|TRBJ1-1
ASSTGQGATEAF
>TRBV29-1|TRBJ1-2
SVGTDFNYGYT
>TRBV5-1|TRBJ1-6
ASTRDSNSPLH
>TRBV6-1|TRBJ2-6
ASSESQGATGANVLT